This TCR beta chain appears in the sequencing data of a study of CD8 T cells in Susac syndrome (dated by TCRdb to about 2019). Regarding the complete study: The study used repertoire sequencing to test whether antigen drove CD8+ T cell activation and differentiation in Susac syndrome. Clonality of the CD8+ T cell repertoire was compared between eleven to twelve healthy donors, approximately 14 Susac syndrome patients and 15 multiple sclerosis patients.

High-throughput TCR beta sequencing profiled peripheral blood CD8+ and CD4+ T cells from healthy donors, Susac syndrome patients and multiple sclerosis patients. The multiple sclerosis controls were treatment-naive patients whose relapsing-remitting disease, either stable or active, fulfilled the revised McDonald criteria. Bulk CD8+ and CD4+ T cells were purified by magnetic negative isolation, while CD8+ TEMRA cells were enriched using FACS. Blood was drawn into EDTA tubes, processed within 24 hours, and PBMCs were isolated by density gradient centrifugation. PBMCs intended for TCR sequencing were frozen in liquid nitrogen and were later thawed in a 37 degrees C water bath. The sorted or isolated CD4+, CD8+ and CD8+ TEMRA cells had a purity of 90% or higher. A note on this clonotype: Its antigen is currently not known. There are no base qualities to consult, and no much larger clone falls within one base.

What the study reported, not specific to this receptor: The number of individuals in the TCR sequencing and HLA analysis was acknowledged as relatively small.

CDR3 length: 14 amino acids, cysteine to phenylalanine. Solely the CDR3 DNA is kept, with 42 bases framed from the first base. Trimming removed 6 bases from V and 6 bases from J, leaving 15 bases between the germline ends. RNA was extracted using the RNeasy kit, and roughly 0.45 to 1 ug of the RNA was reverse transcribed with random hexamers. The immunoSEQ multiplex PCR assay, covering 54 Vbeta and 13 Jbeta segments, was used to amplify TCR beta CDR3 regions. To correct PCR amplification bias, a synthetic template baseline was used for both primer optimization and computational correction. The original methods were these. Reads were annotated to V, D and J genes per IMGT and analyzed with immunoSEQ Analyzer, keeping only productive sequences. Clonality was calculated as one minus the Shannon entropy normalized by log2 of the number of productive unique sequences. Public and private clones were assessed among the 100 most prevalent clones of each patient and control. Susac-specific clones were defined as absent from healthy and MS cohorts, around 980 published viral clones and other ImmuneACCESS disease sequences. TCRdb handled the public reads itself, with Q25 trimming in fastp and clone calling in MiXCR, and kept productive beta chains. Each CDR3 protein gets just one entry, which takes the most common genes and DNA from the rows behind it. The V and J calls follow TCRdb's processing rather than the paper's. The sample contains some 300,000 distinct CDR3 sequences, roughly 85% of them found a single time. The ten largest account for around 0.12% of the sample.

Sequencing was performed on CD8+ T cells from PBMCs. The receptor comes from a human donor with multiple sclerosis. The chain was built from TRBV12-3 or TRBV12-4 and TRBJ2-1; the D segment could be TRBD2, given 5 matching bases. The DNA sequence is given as TGTGCCAGCAGCCCCTCCGGGGTAGGCAATGAGCAGTTCTTC. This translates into CASSPSGVGNEQFF.